A single sample gave rise to the 26 T cell receptor beta chains below, sequenced in a study of cytotoxic CD8 clonotypes in ibrutinib-treated CLL. Some clones are missing from TCRdb's copy, which holds only in-frame ones; the method was immunoSEQ multiplex PCR. Of 150,000 or so clones listed, 81% are singletons. Sample: PBMCs, taken after 12 months of ibrutinib treatment. These TCRs come from a human donor with chronic lymphocytic leukemia.

This clone showed up just a few times. This chain joins TRBV5-6 and TRBJ2-7; 8 bases line up with TRBD1. J was trimmed by 7 bases and V by 7 bases; bases with no gene match: 13. Germline lookup yields CDR1 SGHDT and CDR2 YYEEEE. The CDR3 extends over 14 amino acids. The CDR3 loop reads CASRRTGRFEEQYF. CDR3 nucleotides: TGTGCCAGCCGTCGGACAGGGAGGTTTGAAGAGCAGTACTTC.

The chain combines TRBV9 with TRBJ1-5, with TRBD1 matching over 8 bases. The CDR3 has 17 amino acids. Per germline, CDR1 SGDLS and CDR2 YYNGEE. The J segment lost 4 bases and the V segment lost 4 bases, leaving 13 bases of the junction unmatched. In DNA form, the CDR3 reads TGTGCCAGCAGCCCCGGGGACCAGGGGGCGCGAAATCAGCCCCAGCATTTT. Protein: CASSPGDQGARNQPQHF.

V gene TRBV6-1 combines with J gene TRBJ2-7, with TRBD1 matching over 7 bases. V trimming: 6 bases; J trimming: 3 bases; junction bases outside the gene matches: 5. Germline V gene lookup returns CDR1 MNHNS and CDR2 SASEGT. This CDR3 comprises 13 residues. CDR3 DNA sequence: TGTGCCAGCAGCCCCGGACAGGTCTACGAGCAGTACTTC. It codes for CASSPGQVYEQYF.

This clone was recorded only once. The chain combines TRBV6-5 with TRBJ2-3; D unresolved. The CDR3 loop spans 12 amino acids. From germline, CDR1 is MNHEY and CDR2 SVGAGI. Between the trimmed V and J ends, which lost 7 bases and 6 bases, there was a span of 11 bases. The CDR3 here is CASTYLPDTQYF. CDR3 nucleotide sequence: TGTGCCAGCACCTACCTCCCTGATACGCAGTATTTT.

This chain connects TRBV27 to TRBJ2-5; maybe TRBD2 (6 bases). V lost 5 bases, J lost 4 bases, and 17 bases lay in between. Germline V gives CDR1 MNHEY, CDR2 SMNVEV (reference sequence). CDR3 length equals 15 residues. CDR3 region: CASSRRTPSVETQYF. The CDR3 DNA follows: TGTGCCAGCAGTCGACGCACCCCTAGCGTAGAGACCCAGTACTTC.

V is TRBV21-1 and J is TRBJ2-5. TRBV21-1 is designated a pseudogene. The length of the CDR3 is 11 residues. CDR3 residues: CASREGRAQYF. CDR3 nucleotide sequence: TGTGCCAGCAGGGAAGGACGCGCCCAGTACTTC.

CDR3 region: CASSLWRNQPQHF. DNA of the CDR3: TGTGCCAGCAGTTTATGGCGGAATCAGCCCCAGCATTTT. The chain couples TRBV28 to TRBJ1-5; unclear D gene. Trimming shortened V by 0 bases and J by 4 bases, and 4 bases separated the two germline ends. CDR3 length: 13 residues. CDR1 MDHEN and CDR2 SYDVKM come from the germline V gene.

This clone was observed once. The chain joins TRBV7-3 to TRBJ1-1; unclear D gene. CDR1 is SGHTA, CDR2 FQGTGA, per germline. CDR3 size: 13 residues. Trimming removed 1 base from V and 0 bases from J, with 3 bases in between. CDR3 DNA sequence: TGTGCCAGCAGCTTAAACGTGAACACTGAAGCTTTCTTT. It specifies CASSLNVNTEAFF.

The J gene is TRBJ2-2, the V gene TRBV28; weak D call: TRBD1 (5 bases). The CDR3 sequence is 15 residues long. Trimming took 3 bases from V and 6 from J, leaving 14 bases between them. CDR1 and CDR2 from the germline V gene are MDHEN and SYDVKM. The CDR3 nucleotides are TGTGCCAGCAGTTTGCTTTCCAGGGTCGCCGGGGAGCTGTTTTTT. It encodes CASSLLSRVAGELFF.

The J gene is TRBJ2-6, the V gene TRBV4-2; D possibly corresponds to TRBD1 (5 bases). V was cut by 0 bases and J by 11 bases, with 14 bases left in between. The CDR3 totals 15 residues. In germline, CDR1 is LGHNA, CDR2 YNFKEQ. The CDR3 is CASSQDTDTRDVLTF. CDR3 nucleotide sequence: TGTGCCAGCAGCCAAGATACGGACACCCGGGACGTCCTGACTTTC.

This clone was found once. The chain couples TRBV6-1 to TRBJ2-2; TRBD2 is a possible D gene (6 bases). This CDR3 is built from 15 residues. Looked up from germline, CDR1 is MNHNS and CDR2 is SASEGT. Between the trimmed V and J ends, which lost 10 bases and 0 bases, there was a span of 15 bases. CDR3 coding DNA: TGTGCCACCGTCACGCGGGGTGCGAACACCGGGGAGCTGTTTTTT. Its translation: CATVTRGANTGELFF.

This clone was recorded a few times. J is TRBJ1-6 and V is TRBV6-5, with 8 bases that match TRBD1. This CDR3 comprises 14 residues. CDR1 is MNHEY, CDR2 SVGAGI, per germline. J gave up 9 bases and V 5 bases, and 6 bases lay outside the gene matches. As DNA, the CDR3 is TGTGCCAGCAGTATAACAGGGGGTAGTTCACCCCTCCACTTT. Translation gives CASSITGGSSPLHF.

This clone turned up a few times. The CDR3 DNA reads TGTGCCAGCAGCTTGGGTTGGAGGGGCTCCACAGATACGCAGTATTTT. Its translation is CASSLGWRGSTDTQYF. The chain links TRBV7-2 to TRBJ2-3; D might be TRBD2 (6 bases). Per the germline V gene, CDR1 is SGHTA and CDR2 is FQGNSA. The CDR3 consists of 16 residues. Trimming left V 3 bases short and J 2 bases short, with 15 bases between.

V usage is TRBV4-2 and J usage is TRBJ2-1; 10 bases map to TRBD1. V trimming: 4 bases; J trimming: 3 bases; junction bases outside the gene matches: 6. The CDR3 runs to 16 residues. The germline V gene has CDR1 LGHNA and CDR2 YNFKEQ. The CDR3 nucleotides read TGTGCCAGCAGCCGAGCCGGGACAGGGGTCTACAATGAGCAGTTCTTC. Translated: CASSRAGTGVYNEQFF.

The V call is TRBV11-1, the J call TRBJ2-7, with 7 bases that match TRBD1. The ends lost 4 bases at V and 12 bases at J; junction bases unmatched: 15. The germline V gene has CDR1 SGHAT and CDR2 FQDESV (reference sequence). The CDR3 totals 14 residues. DNA for the CDR3: TGTGCCAGCAGCTCACCCCAGGGGGTACCGTTTCCGTACTTC. As protein: CASSSPQGVPFPYF. The full variable domain, in which reference TRBV11-1 and TRBJ2-7 provide the parts outside the CDR3, is EAEVAQSPRYKITEKSQAVAFWCDPISGHATLYWYRQILGQGPELLVQFQDESVVDDSQLPKDRFSAERLKGVDSTLKIQPAELGDSAMYLCASSSPQGVPFPYFGPGTRLTVT.

The chain joins TRBV6-5 to TRBJ2-7; D uncertain. The CDR3 contains 13 residues. The germline V gene has CDR1 MNHEY and CDR2 SVGAGI. Deletions cut 7 bases from V and 6 bases from J, with 16 bases between. The CDR3 sequence is CASTRVGVTEQYF. CDR3 DNA: TGTGCCAGCACCCGAGTTGGGGTAACCGAGCAGTACTTC.

The rearrangement uses TRBV19 and TRBJ2-3; possible D gene TRBD1, 6 bases. CDR3 length: 15 residues. Germline CDR1 reads LNHDA; CDR2 reads SQIVND (reference sequence). The ends were cut back, 4 bases at V and 6 bases at J, with 17 bases in the middle. Written as DNA, the CDR3 is TGTGCCAGTAGTACCCAACGGACAGTCGTCGATACGCAGTATTTT. Translating gives CASSTQRTVVDTQYF.

The V gene is TRBV7-8, the J gene TRBJ2-5; 8 bases are shared with TRBD1. Trimming removed 6 bases from V and 5 bases from J; junction bases left unmatched: 14. Germline V gives CDR1 SGHVS, CDR2 FQNEAQ. This CDR3 region has 16 residues. The CDR3 sequence is CASSPIQGAWGETQYF. As DNA, the CDR3 is TGTGCCAGCAGTCCCATTCAGGGGGCGTGGGGGGAGACCCAGTACTTC.

J is TRBJ1-1 and V is TRBV2; no reliable D call. CDR1 and CDR2 (germline): SNHLY, FYNNEI. The CDR3 consists of 13 residues. With 6 bases removed from V and 2 bases from J, the gap between germline ends came to 10 bases. CDR3 DNA: TGTGCCAGCAGCCTCGACGGAAACACTGAAGCTTTCTTT. Protein sequence: CASSLDGNTEAFF.

The table lists this clone with a count of one. CDR3 bases: TGTGCCAGCAATGCCAGGGGGATCAGCTCTGGGGCCAACGTCCTGACTTTC. Protein product: CASNARGISSGANVLTF. The V call is TRBV5-6, the J call TRBJ2-6, with 7 positions matching TRBD1. Germline V gene sequence: CDR1 SGHDT, CDR2 YYEEEE. The trim removed 6 bases at V and 0 bases at J, leaving 9 bases unmatched. The CDR3 has 17 amino acids.

In its sample, this clone was seen a few times. V and J are TRBV18 and TRBJ2-1; 12 bases match TRBD2. The germline V gene encodes CDR1 KGHSH and CDR2 LQKENI. The CDR3 contains 16 residues. V lost 2 bases and J lost 5; bases outside the gene matches: 4. CDR3 loop: CASSPGLAGSNNEQFF. The CDR3 nucleotides read TGTGCCAGCTCACCAGGACTAGCGGGGTCCAACAATGAGCAGTTCTTC.

The rearrangement uses TRBV10-2 and TRBJ2-7, with D perhaps matching TRBD1 (6 bases). CDR3 length equals 14 residues. CDR1 and CDR2 from the germline V gene are WSHSY and SAAADI. Deletions cut 2 bases from V and 6 bases from J, with 14 bases between. The CDR3 protein is CASSENSGGGEQYF. In nucleotides, the CDR3 is TGCGCCAGCAGTGAGAACTCTGGGGGCGGCGAGCAGTACTTC.

The rearrangement uses TRBV7-9 and TRBJ1-1; D unresolved. This CDR3 is 12 amino acids long. With 1 base removed from V and 5 bases from J, the gap between germline ends came to 5 bases. CDR1 is SEHNR, CDR2 FQNEAQ, per germline (reference sequence). The CDR3 sequence is CASSLGVTEAFF. The CDR3 DNA reads TGTGCCAGCAGCTTAGGGGTGACTGAAGCTTTCTTT. The entire variable domain, with the rest obtained from reference TRBV7-9 and TRBJ1-1, is as follows: DTGVSQNPRHKITKRGQNVTFRCDPISEHNRLYWYRQTLGQGPEFLTYFQNEAQLEKSRLLSDRFSAERPKGSFSTLEIQRTEQGDSAMYLCASSLGVTEAFFGQGTRLTVV.

This clone was observed once. The chain has TRBV5-8 and TRBJ1-4, with D perhaps TRBD1 (6 bases). This CDR3 has 13 amino acids. V was clipped by 6 bases and J by 13 bases, with 19 bases between them. Germline assignment: CDR1 SGHTS and CDR2 YDEGEE. CDR3: CASTRKQGLLLFF. CDR3 DNA sequence: TGTGCCAGCACCCGAAAGCAGGGGCTGTTACTGTTTTTT.

The chain is built from TRBV6-6 and TRBJ2-2, with TRBD1 matching over 7 bases. Germline V CDR1 and CDR2: MNHNY, SVGAGI (reference sequence). Trimming took 6 bases from V and 1 from J; bases not matched to a gene: 5. This CDR3 spans 15 amino acids. In DNA form, the CDR3 reads TGTGCCAGCAGAACAGACAGGGAGAACACCGGGGAGCTGTTTTTT. It encodes CASRTDRENTGELFF.

This rearrangement joins TRBV7-6 to TRBJ2-2; TRBD2 is a possible D gene (6 bases). Germline CDR1 is SGHVS and CDR2 is FNYEAQ. The CDR3 loop spans 15 amino acids. With 5 bases removed from V and 6 bases from J, the gap between germline ends came to 16 bases. The CDR3 reads CASSRRGEGAGELFF. The CDR3 DNA follows: TGTGCCAGCAGCCGGAGGGGAGAGGGCGCCGGGGAGCTGTTTTTT.